This TCR beta chain was identified during a study of T cell repertoires in cytomegalovirus infection. Study-wide context: Through public TCR beta signatures, both CMV infection and matching HLA type were indicated. Regarding the study as a whole: Public TCR beta family frequency separated CMV-and-HLA carriers, including in an independent cohort. Predominance within the ex vivo response was attributable to HLA-C-restricted CMV-specific TCR beta clonotypes.

This clonotype was seen at least ten times. Its specificity is unknown. TCRdb ran MiXCR on the reads and lists one entry per CDR3 protein. The sample contains about 700,000 distinct CDR3 sequences, 30% to 35% of which appear only once. This sample comprised cultured PBMCs, obtained from culture after CMV antigen stimulation. The receptor was derived from a human donor in good health (CMV status not recorded). Some clones in this sample may be carry-over from other donors' samples.

CDR3 DNA: TGTGCCAGCACCAACTGGGGGCGGGGGGGCACAGATACGCAGTATTTT. This encodes CASTNWGRGGTDTQYF. The chain carries TRBV7-2 and TRBJ2-3; 8 nucleotides line up with TRBD2. CDR1 SGHTA and CDR2 FQGNSA come from the germline V gene. V trimming: 7 bases; J trimming: 1 base; junction bases outside the gene matches: 10. The CDR3 runs 16 residues.